This note documents a single T cell receptor (beta chain) sequence. The data originate from a study of blood T cell repertoires in COVID-19. For the study at large: There were acute and convalescent COVID-19 samples, and they came from the United States, Italy and Spain.

Cohorts were determined from participant-reported clinical history. The data were produced by immunoSEQ multiplex PCR, yet TCRdb's version contains in-frame clones alone and is incomplete. The table shows about 200,000 clones, with roughly four fifths occurring only once. The CDR3 sequence is 14 residues long. V lost 4 bases, J lost 2 bases, and 3 bases stayed unmatched. Germline V gene lookup returns CDR1 MNHEY and CDR2 SVGEGT. The genes are TRBV6-2 or TRBV6-3 and TRBJ2-7; TRBD1 matches 9 bases. This sequence originates from a man aged 35-49 years who had recovered from COVID-19. The sample comprised PBMCs or T cells enriched from blood (not recorded which). The CDR3 loop is CASSLDRGPYEQYF. The DNA of the CDR3 is TGTGCCAGCAGTTTGGACAGGGGACCCTACGAGCAGTACTTC.